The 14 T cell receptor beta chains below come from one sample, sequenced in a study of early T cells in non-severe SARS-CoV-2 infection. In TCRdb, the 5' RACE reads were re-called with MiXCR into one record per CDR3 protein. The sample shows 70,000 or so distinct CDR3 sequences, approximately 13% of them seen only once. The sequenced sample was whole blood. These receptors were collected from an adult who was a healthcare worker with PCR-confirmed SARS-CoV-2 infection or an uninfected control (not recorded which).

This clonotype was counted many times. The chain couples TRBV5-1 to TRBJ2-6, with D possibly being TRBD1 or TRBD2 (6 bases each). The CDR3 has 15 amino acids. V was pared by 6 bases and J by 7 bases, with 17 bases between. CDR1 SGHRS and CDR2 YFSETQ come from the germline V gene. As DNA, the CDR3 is TGCGCCAGCACCCAGACCCCGGGGGCAGCCAACGTCCTGACTTTC. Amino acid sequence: CASTQTPGAANVLTF.

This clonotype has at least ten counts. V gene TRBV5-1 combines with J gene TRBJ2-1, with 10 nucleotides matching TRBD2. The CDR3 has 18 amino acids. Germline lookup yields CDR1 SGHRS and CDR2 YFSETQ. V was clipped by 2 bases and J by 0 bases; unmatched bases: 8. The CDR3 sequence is CASSLTSGADSSYNEQFF. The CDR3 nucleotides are TGCGCCAGCAGCTTAACTAGCGGGGCGGATTCCTCCTACAATGAGCAGTTCTTC.

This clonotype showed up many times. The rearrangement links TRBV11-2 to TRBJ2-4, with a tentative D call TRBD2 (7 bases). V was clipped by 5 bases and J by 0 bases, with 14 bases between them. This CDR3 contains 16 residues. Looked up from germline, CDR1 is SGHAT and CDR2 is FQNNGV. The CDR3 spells CASSPGGGTAKNIQYF. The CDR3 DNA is TGTGCCAGCAGCCCGGGGGGCGGAACAGCCAAAAACATTCAGTACTTC.

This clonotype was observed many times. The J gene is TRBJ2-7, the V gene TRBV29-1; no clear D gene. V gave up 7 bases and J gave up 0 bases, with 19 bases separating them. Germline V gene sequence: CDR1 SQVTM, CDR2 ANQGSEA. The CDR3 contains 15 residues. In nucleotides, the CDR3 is TGCAGCGCCGACAACGACAAGGATAACTCCTACGAGCAGTACTTC. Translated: CSADNDKDNSYEQYF.

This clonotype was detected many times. The CDR3 protein is CASSPDRGRGGELFF. In nucleotides, the CDR3 is TGTGCCAGCAGCCCCGACAGGGGTCGAGGCGGGGAGCTGTTTTTT. This chain joins TRBV7-2 and TRBJ2-2; 8 bases are shared with TRBD1. V shed 5 bases, J shed 7 bases, and the junction held 9 bases outside the gene matches. This CDR3 has 15 amino acids. Germline CDR1 reads SGHTA; CDR2 reads FQGNSA.

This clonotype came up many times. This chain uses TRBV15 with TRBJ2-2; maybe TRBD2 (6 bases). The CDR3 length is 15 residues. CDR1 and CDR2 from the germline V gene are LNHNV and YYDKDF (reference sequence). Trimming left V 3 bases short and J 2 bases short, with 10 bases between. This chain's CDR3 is CATSRPGLNTGELFF. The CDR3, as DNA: TGTGCCACCAGCAGGCCGGGACTTAACACCGGGGAGCTGTTTTTT.

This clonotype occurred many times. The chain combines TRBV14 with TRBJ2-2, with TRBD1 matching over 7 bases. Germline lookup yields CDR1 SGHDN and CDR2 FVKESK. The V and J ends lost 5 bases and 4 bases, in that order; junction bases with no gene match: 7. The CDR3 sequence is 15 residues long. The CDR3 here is CASSVRTGSTGELFF. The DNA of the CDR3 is TGTGCCAGCAGCGTCCGGACAGGAAGCACCGGGGAGCTGTTTTTT.

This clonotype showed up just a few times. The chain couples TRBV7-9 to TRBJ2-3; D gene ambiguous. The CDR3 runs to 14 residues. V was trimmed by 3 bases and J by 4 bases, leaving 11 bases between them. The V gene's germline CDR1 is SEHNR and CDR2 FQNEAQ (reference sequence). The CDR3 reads CASSLGSTPDTQYF. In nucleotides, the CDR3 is TGTGCCAGCAGCTTGGGTAGCACCCCAGATACGCAGTATTTT.

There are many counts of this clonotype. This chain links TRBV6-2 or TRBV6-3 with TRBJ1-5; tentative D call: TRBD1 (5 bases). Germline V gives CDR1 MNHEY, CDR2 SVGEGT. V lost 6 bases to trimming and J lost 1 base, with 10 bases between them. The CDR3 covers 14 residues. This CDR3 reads CASSFGASNQPQHF. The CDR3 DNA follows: TGTGCCAGCAGCTTTGGGGCGAGCAATCAGCCCCAGCATTTT.

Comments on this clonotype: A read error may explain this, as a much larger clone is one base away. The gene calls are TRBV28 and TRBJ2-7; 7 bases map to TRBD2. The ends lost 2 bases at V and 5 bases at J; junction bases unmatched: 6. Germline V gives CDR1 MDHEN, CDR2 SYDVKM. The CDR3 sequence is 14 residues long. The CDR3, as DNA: TGTGCCAGCAGTTTAACCCGGGGGGTCAACGAGCAGTACTTC. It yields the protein CASSLTRGVNEQYF.

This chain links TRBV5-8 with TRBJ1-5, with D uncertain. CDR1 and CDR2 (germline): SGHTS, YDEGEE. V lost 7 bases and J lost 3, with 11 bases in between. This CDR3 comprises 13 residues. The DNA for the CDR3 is TGTGCCAGCTCAAACGGGCTCAATCAGCCCCAGCATTTT. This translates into CASSNGLNQPQHF.

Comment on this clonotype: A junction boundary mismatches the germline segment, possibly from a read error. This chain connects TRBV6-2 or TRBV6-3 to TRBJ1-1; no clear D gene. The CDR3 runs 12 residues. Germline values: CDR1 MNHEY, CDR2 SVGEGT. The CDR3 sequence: CVSSHPLVEAFF. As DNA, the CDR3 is TGTGTCAGCAGCCACCCCCTGGTTGAAGCTTTCTTT.

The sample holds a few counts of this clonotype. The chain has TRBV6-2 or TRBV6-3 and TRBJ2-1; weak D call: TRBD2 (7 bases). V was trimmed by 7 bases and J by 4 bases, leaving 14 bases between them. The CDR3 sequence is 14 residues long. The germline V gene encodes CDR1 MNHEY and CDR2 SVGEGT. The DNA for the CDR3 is TGTGCCAGCACTAAGGGGGGGGGATACAATGAGCAGTTCTTC. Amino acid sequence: CASTKGGGYNEQFF.

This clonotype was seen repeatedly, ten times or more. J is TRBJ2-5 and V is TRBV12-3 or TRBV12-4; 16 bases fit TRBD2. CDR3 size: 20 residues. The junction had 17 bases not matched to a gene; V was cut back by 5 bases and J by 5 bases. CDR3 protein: CASSPPPGTSGGGPLETQYF. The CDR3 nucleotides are TGTGCCAGCAGTCCCCCTCCAGGGACTAGCGGGGGGGGCCCCCTGGAGACCCAGTACTTC.